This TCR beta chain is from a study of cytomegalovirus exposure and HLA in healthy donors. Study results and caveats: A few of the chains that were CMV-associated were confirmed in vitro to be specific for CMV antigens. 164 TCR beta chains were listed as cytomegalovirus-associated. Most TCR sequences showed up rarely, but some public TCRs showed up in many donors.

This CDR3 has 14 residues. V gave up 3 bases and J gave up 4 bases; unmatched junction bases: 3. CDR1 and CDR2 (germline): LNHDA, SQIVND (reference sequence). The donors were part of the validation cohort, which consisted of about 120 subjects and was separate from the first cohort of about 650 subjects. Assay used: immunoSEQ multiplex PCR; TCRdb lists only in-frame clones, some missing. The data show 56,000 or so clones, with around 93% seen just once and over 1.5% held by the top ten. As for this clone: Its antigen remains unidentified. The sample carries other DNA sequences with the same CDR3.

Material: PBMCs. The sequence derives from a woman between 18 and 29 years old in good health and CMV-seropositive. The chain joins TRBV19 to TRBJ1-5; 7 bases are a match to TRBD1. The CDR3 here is CASSMSGGNQPQHF. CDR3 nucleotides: TGTGCCAGTAGTATGTCAGGGGGGAATCAGCCCCAGCATTTT.